This TCR beta chain was found in a study of blood T cell repertoires in COVID-19. About the research overall: In each case, the material was cDNA or gDNA derived from T cells, B-cell-depleted T cells, or PBMCs.

Measured with immunoSEQ multiplex PCR; TCRdb has only the in-frame clones, and not every one. The table has a few hundred thousand clones, around four fifths seen once; the top ten hold 4% to 5%. The TCR originated in a woman between 45 and 60 years old with active or convalescent COVID-19. Sequencing was performed on peripheral blood.

The DNA for the CDR3 is TGCGCCAGCAGCCAGGGACTAGCGGAGCCCAATGAGCAGTTCTTC. Translated, it gives CASSQGLAEPNEQFF. The chain has TRBV5-1 and TRBJ2-1; TRBD2 matches 11 bases. CDR1 and CDR2 from the germline V gene are SGHRS and YFSETQ. This CDR3 region has 15 residues. V trimming: 4 bases; J trimming: 6 bases; junction bases outside the gene matches: 6.